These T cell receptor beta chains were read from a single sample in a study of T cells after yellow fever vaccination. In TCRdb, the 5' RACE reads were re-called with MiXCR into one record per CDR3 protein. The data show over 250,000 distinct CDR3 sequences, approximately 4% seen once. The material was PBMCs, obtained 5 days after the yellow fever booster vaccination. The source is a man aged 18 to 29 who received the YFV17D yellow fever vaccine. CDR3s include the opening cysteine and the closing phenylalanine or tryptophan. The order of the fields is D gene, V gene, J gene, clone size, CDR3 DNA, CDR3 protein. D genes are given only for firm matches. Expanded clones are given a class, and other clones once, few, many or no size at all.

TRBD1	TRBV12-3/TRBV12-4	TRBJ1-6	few	TGTGCCAGCAGCTACTCGGGACAGCATTCACCCCTCCACTTT	CASSYSGQHSPLHF
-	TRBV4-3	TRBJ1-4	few	TGCGCCAGCAGTCTTTCGCCAGGGGCGCGAACTAATGAAAAACTGTTTTTT	CASSLSPGARTNEKLFF
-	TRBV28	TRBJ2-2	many	TGTGCCAGCAGTTTTGCCAGGGCGGCCGGGGAGCTGTTTTTT	CASSFARAAGELFF
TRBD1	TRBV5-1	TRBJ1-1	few	TGCGCCAGCAGCGCACAGGGGGCGATAGCTGAAGCTTTCTTT	CASSAQGAIAEAFF
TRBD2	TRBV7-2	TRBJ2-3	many	TGTGCCAGCAGCTACGCGGGGGGCCGAAGCACAGATACGCAGTATTTT	CASSYAGGRSTDTQYF
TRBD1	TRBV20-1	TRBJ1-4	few	TGCAGTGCTAGAGCCCCGGGACAGGGGTTTGAAAAACTGTTTTTT	CSARAPGQGFEKLFF
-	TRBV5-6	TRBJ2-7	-	TGTGCCAGCAGCTCCTTACACAGGGAGCAGTACTTC	CASSSLHREQYF
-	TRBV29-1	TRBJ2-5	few	TGCAGCGTTGGGTACGGTCGTGGGGAGACCCAGTACTTC	CSVGYGRGETQYF
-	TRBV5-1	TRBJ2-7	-	TGCGCCAGCAGCTTAGGTAGGGAGAGCTCCTACGAGCAGTACTTC	CASSLGRESSYEQYF
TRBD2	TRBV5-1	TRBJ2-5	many	TGTGCCAGCAGCTTGGGACTAGCGGGAGAAGAGACCCAGTACTTC	CASSLGLAGEETQYF
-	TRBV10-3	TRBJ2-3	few	TGTGCCATCAGTGAGTCGGGGACAGATACGCAGTATTTT	CAISESGTDTQYF
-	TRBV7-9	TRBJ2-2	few	TGTGCCAGCCCCGGAGCAACCGGGGAGCTGTTTTTT	CASPGATGELFF
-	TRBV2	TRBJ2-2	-	TGTGCCAGCAGTGAAATCCCCCCGTATAGCACCGGGGAGCTGTTTTTT	CASSEIPPYSTGELFF
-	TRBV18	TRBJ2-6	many	TGTGCCAGCTCACTACTAGCCTCGACAGTCCACTCAAGCGGGGCCAACGTCCTGACTTTC	CASSLLASTVHSSGANVLTF
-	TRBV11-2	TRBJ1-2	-	TGTGCCAGCAGCTTTCCTGCCGCGGGGAACCGCTATGGCTACACCTTC	CASSFPAAGNRYGYTF
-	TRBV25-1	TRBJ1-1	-	TGTGCCAGCAGGTTAGGGGCTGAGACTGAAGCTTTCTTT	CASRLGAETEAFF
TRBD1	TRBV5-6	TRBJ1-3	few	TGTGCCAGCAGCTTGGGACAGGGGTACCCTGGAAACACCATATATTTT	CASSLGQGYPGNTIYF
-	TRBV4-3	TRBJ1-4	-	TGCGCCAGCAGCCAACACCGGAATGAAAAACTGTTTTTT	CASSQHRNEKLFF
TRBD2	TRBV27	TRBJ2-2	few	TGTGCCAGCAGTTTATTTGGCGGGGGGGGCACCGGGGAGCTGTTTTTT	CASSLFGGGGTGELFF
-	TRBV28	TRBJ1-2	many	TGTGCCAGCAGTACCCCGAGGGGGGGCTATGGCTACACCTTC	CASSTPRGGYGYTF
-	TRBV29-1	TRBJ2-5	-	TGCAGCGTTTTCTTGAGGGATCGGGAGACCCAGTACTTC	CSVFLRDRETQYF
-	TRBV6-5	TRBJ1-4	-	TGTGCCAGCAGTTACTTTCGGGGAAGAAATGAAAAACTGTTTTTT	CASSYFRGRNEKLFF
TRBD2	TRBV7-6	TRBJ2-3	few	TGTGCCAGCAGCCCGACTAGCGGGACCATCACAGATACGCAGTATTTT	CASSPTSGTITDTQYF
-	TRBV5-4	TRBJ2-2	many	TGTGCCAGCAGCTTAGGAGGGTCCTCGACCGGGGAGCTGTTTTTT	CASSLGGSSTGELFF
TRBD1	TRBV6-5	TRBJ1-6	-	TGTGCCAGCAGCTACATACATCCAACAGGGGGCTATAATTCACCCCTCCACTTT	CASSYIHPTGGYNSPLHF
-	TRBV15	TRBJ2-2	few	TGTGCCACCAGCAGAGAGGCGGGAAACACCGGGGAGCTGTTTTTT	CATSREAGNTGELFF
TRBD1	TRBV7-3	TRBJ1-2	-	TGTGCCAACAGGACAGGGGTGAACTATGGCTACACCTTC	CANRTGVNYGYTF
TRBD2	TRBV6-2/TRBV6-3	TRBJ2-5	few	TGTGCCAGCGGTCCTAGAGCGGGGTACCAAGAGACCCAGTACTTC	CASGPRAGYQETQYF
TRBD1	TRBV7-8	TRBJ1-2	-	TGTGCCAGCAGCCCTCAACGGGGACAGGCCTATGGCTACACCTTC	CASSPQRGQAYGYTF
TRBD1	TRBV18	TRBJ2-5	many	TGTGCCAGCTCACCCGCGGCGGCAGGGGGTGAGACCCAGTACTTC	CASSPAAAGGETQYF
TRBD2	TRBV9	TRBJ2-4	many	TGTGCCAGCAGCGTAGGACTAGCGGGGGGGCTGAACATTCAGTACTTC	CASSVGLAGGLNIQYF
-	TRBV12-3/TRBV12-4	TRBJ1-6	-	TGTGCCAGCAGTTTGCGGGGATATGGTTCACCCCTCCACTTT	CASSLRGYGSPLHF
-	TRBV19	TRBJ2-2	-	TGTGCCAGTAGTGCCGGCAGGGGAGTTGACACCGGGGAGCTGTTTTTT	CASSAGRGVDTGELFF
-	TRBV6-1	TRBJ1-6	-	TGTGCCAGCAGTGAAGCGAGGGTCTCACCCCTCCACTTT	CASSEARVSPLHF
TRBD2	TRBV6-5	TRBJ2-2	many	TGTGCCAGCAGTTACGCAGCGGGGGTGAACACCGGGGAGCTGTTTTTT	CASSYAAGVNTGELFF
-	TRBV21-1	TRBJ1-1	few	TGTGCCAGCGCTCCGAAATACCTTAATGAAGCTTTCTTT	CASAPKYLNEAFF
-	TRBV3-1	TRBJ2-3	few	TGTGCCAGCAGCCAAGGAAGGGGGGTTAGCACAGATACGCAGTATTTT	CASSQGRGVSTDTQYF
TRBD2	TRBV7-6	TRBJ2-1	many	TGTGCCAGCAGCTTTGGGACTAGCGGGGGGAATGAGCAGTTCTTC	CASSFGTSGGNEQFF
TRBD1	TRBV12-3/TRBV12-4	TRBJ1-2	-	TGTGCCAGCCTAACAGGGGGAGGTAGTGGCTACACCTTC	CASLTGGGSGYTF
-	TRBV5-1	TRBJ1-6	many	TGCGCCAGCAGCTTGGACTGGGGGAATTCACCCCTCCACTTT	CASSLDWGNSPLHF
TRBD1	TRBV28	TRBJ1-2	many	TGTGCCAGCAGTGGACAGGGGAGGACCTATGGCTACACCTTC	CASSGQGRTYGYTF